The clone carrying this T cell receptor beta chain was observed a few times. This specimen comes from a study of CD8+ T cells in alopecia areata. Treatment reported: oral pan-JAK inhibitor, 5-10 mg twice daily. This CDR3 comprises 15 residues. Germline V gives CDR1 SGDLS, CDR2 YYNGEE. The trim removed 2 bases at V and 10 bases at J, leaving 12 bases unmatched. Once RNA had been extracted, it was reverse transcribed into cDNA to act as the sequencing template. Sequencing used immunoSEQ multiplex PCR; TCRdb keeps in-frame clones, though not all of them. The profile shows more than 200,000 clones, approximately 47% of them singletons.

This chain uses TRBV9 with TRBJ2-1; 7 bases map to TRBD2. This TCR was recovered from a human donor with alopecia areata. This sample comprised CD4+ T cells sorted from blood, obtained at approximately week 36, from a patient treated with tofacitinib. CDR3 DNA: TGTGCCAGCAGCGTGGTCACTAGCGCCATAGGAGAGCAGTTCTTC. It yields the protein CASSVVTSAIGEQFF. Based on the CDR3 plus reference TRBV9 and TRBJ2-1, the full variable domain is DSGVTQTPKHLITATGQRVTLRCSPRSGDLSVYWYQQSLDQGLQFLIQYYNGEERAKGNILERFSAQQFPDLHSELNLSSLELGDSALYFCASSVVTSAIGEQFFGPGTRLTVL.